The clone carrying this T cell receptor beta chain was counted once. Original handling: Estimation of nucleated cell counts was performed using reference gene primer amplification. The protocol was immunoSEQ multiplex PCR, while the TCRdb copy is restricted to in-frame clones and leaves out a portion. V, J and clone size are those of that table, while D and trimming were read from the DNA. The table includes 100,000 to 150,000 clones, 85% detected once. The sample belongs to a study of blood T cell repertoires in COVID-19. As for the study in general: Acute and convalescent COVID-19 samples came from the United States, Italy and Spain. Sample material is recorded as cDNA or gDNA derived from T cells, B-cell-depleted T cells, or PBMCs.

The CDR3 sequence is 14 residues long. The V gene's germline CDR1 is SGHDT and CDR2 YYEEEE. Trimming left V 2 bases short and J 3 bases short, with 11 bases between. The sample was peripheral blood. The chain links TRBV5-6 to TRBJ1-1, with D perhaps TRBD1 (6 bases). The sequence came from a man of 80 years or more with active or convalescent COVID-19. The chain's CDR3 is CASSFFRGYTEAFF. The CDR3 bases are TGTGCCAGCAGCTTTTTCAGGGGATACACTGAAGCTTTCTTT.